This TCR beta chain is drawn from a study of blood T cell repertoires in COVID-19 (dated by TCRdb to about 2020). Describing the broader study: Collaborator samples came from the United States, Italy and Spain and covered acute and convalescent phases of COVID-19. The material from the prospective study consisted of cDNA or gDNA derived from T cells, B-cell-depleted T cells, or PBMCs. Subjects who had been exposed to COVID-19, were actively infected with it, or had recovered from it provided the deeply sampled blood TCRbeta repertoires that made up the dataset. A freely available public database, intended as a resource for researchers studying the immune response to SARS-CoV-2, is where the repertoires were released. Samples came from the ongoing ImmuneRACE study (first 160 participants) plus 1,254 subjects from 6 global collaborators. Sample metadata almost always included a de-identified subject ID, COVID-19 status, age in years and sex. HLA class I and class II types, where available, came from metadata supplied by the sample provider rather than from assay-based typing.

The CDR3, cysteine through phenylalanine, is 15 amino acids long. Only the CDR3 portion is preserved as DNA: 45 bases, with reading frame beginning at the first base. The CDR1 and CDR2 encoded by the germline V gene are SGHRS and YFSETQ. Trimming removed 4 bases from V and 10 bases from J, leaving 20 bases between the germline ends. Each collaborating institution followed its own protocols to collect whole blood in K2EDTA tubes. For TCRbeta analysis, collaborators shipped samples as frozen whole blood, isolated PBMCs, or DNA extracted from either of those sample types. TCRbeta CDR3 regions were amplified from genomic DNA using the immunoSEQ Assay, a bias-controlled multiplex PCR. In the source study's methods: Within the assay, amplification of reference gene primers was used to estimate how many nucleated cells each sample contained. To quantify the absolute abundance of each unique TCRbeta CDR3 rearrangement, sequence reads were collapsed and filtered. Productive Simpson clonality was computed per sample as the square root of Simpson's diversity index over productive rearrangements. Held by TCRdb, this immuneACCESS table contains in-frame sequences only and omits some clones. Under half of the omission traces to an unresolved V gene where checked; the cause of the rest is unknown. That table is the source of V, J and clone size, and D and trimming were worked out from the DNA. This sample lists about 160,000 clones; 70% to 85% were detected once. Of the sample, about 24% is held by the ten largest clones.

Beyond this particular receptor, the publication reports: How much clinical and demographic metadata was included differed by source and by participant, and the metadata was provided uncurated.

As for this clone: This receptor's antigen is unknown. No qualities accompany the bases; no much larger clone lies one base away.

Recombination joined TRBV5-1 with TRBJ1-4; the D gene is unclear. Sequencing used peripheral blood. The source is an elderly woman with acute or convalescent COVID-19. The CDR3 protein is CASSLTSSSGGKLFF. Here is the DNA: TGCGCCAGCAGCCTAACGAGTAGCAGCGGCGGAAAACTGTTTTTT.